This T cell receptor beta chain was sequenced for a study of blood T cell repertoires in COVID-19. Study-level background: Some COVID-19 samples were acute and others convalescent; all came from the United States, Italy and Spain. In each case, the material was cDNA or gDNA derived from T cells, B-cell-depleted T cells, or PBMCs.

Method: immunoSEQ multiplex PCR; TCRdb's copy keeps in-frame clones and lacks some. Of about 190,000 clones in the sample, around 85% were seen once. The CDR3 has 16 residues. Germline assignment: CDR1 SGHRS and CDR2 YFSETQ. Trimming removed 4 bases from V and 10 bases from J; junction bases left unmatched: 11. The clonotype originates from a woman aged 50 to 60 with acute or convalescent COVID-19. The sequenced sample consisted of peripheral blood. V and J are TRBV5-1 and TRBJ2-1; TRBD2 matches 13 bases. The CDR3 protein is CASSPVTSGGSREQFF. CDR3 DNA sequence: TGCGCCAGCAGCCCTGTGACTAGCGGGGGGTCCCGAGAGCAGTTCTTC.